This TCR beta chain came from a study of cytomegalovirus exposure and HLA in healthy donors. Germline assignment: CDR1 MDHEN and CDR2 SYDVKM. The CDR3 sequence is 13 residues long. The ends were cut back, 3 bases at V and 1 base at J, with 6 bases in the middle. Both 60 Vbeta primers and 13 Jbeta primers went into the PCR. Assay used: immunoSEQ multiplex PCR; TCRdb lists only in-frame clones, some missing. The sample's table shows 85,000 to 90,000 clones. This chain joins TRBV28 and TRBJ2-5; D uncertain. The receptor was derived from a man aged 45-65 years in good health and CMV-seropositive. Sequenced material: PBMCs. CDR3: CASSLWSQETQYF. The CDR3 DNA reads TGTGCCAGCAGTTTGTGGAGCCAAGAGACCCAGTACTTC.